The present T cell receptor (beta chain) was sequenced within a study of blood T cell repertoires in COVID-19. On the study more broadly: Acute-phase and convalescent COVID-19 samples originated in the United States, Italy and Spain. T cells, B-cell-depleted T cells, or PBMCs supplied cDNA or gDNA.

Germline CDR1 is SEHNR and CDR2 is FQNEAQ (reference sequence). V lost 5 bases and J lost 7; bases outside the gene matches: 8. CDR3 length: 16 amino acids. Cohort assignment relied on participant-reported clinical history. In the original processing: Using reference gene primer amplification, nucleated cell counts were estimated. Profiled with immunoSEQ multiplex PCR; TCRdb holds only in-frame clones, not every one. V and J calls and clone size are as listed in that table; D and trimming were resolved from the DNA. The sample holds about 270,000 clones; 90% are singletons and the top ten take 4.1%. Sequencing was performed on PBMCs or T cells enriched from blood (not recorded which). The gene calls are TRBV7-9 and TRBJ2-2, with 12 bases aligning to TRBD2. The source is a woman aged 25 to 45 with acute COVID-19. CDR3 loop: CASSPRLAGEYGELFF. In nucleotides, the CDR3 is TGTGCCAGCAGCCCAAGACTAGCGGGAGAGTACGGGGAGCTGTTTTTT.